This entry describes one T cell receptor (beta chain). Its cognate antigen has yet to be identified. Per-base qualities were not stored, and no clone one base away is much larger. The data are from a study of long-term antiretroviral therapy in people with HIV (dated by TCRdb to 2022 to 2024). As for the study more broadly: The earliest samples were collected approximately a decade before the 2015 WHO recommendation for immediate ART, a period when ART was typically delayed until CD4 counts fell. This retrospective serial study examined whether starting ART and sustained HIV suppression were associated with changes in the composition and diversity of the TRB repertoire in peripheral blood. A total of 192 cryopreserved PBMC samples were contributed to the cohort by 30 adults with confirmed HIV infection, with samples collected serially over a mean of roughly six years (range 1-12). Among the approximately 27 participants with HIV, more than ten were female. No cross-contamination during QIAcube processing was shown when test extractions of a monoclonal T-cell line were performed alongside around 30 polyclonal samples. Points the paper makes about the study in general: Limited PBMC availability meant only the TCR beta chain was sequenced, without alpha chain pairing. Unsorted PBMC were profiled instead of sorted CD4+ and CD8+ T cells because pre-ART samples had limited cell numbers. Inferences about post-ART repertoire changes were limited because no data were available on ART adherence, viral resistance or therapy changes. The samples were dated from about 2003 to 2018, and the ART regimens that were used may be less effective than current ART regimens. Compared with controls, HIV repertoires had narrower CDR3 length ranges, and the network structure pointed to an antigen-experienced repertoire that shifted only slightly toward naive after ART. Expanded TRB clones identified before ART initiation dominated the repertoire at all time points, although this dominance fluctuated and declined in many PLHIV after ART. Starting ART was linked to a significant rise in TRB diversity, yet even after long-term ART the diversity remained significantly lower than in transplant donor controls.

Sequencing of the TRB variable region was done with the immunoSEQ hsTCRB v3.0 assay at survey level resolution. A depth of roughly 40,000-50,000 T-cell genomes per sample was targeted for TRB sequencing. TRB libraries were pooled and sequenced on an Illumina MiSeq using a v3 150-cycle kit. The published analysis was carried out like this. Repertoire analysis was performed in R inside a reproducible Nextflow workflow that covered QC, data transformation and analysis. LymphoSeq2, an R package for exploring AIRR-Seq data, was used to implement the custom analyses. A handful of samples yielding fewer than 5000 total TRB sequences were excluded, leaving approximately 200 analyzed HIV repertoires. Among the approximately 180 retained HIV repertoires, 55 to 60 were collected before ART initiation and roughly 130 after ART initiation. Repertoires were downsampled to 5000 TRB nucleotide sequences, with summary statistics averaged over 100 downsampling iterations. Only TRB sequences with CDR3 regions of at least seven amino acids were retained for analysis. Two measures captured diversity: a Shannon entropy-derived clonality score and the Gini coefficient. Repertoire networks linked the top 5000 CDR3 amino acid sequences whenever two sequences differed by an edit distance of one. GLIPH2 predicted antigen specificity groups and MHC restriction for TRB CDR3 amino acid sequences. To flag known associations with CMV, EBV, HIV or tissue antigens, CDR3 amino acid sequences were compared against VDJdb and McPAS-TCR. Pre-ART, post-ART and control groups were compared with Wilcoxon signed-rank tests and Holm-Bonferroni correction. What TCRdb holds here is the immuneACCESS table cut down to in-frame rearrangements. Part of the clones is not present; checked against another copy, under half of the missing clones reflect an unresolved V gene, and the others are unexplained. V and J calls and clone size are given by that table; D and trimming were obtained from the DNA. This sample comprises 20,000 or so clones, over 70% of them detected only once. The ten most abundant clones make up roughly a tenth of the sample.

Germline trimming: 4 bases from V, 0 bases from J; junction bases outside gene matches: 4. There are 15 amino acids in the CDR3, from cysteine to phenylalanine inclusive. The kept DNA is CDR3 alone, 45 bases in frame from the first base. The CDR1 and CDR2 encoded by the germline V gene are SGDLS and YYNGEE. To be included, a participant needed at least one PBMC sample from before ART initiation plus at least two post-ART samples. Treatment was received in the United States of America by all participants with HIV. Before DNA extraction, cryopreserved samples of about 1-11 million PBMC were thawed and then washed. At the time of the earliest PBMC sample for each participant with HIV, ages ranged from roughly 23 to 55 years. PBMC samples from each participant spanned 1-4 timepoints before ART initiation and 2-8 timepoints after ART initiation, with a median of 7 samples. For every participant, serial HIV viral load, CD4+ T-cell count, ART history and demographic data were obtained. Genomic DNA was extracted from unsorted PBMC with a Qiagen kit on a QIAcube, processed in batches of 12 samples.

Source: unsorted PBMCs, taken 0.5 years before starting antiretroviral therapy. The sequence was obtained from a man between 18 and 29 years old with HIV. The rearrangement joined TRBV9 to TRBJ2-7; the central 10 bases match TRBD2. CDR3 sequence: CASSRSGGSSYEQYF. The nucleotides are TGTGCCAGCAGCCGTAGCGGGGGGAGCTCCTACGAGCAGTACTTC.